Below, 21 T cell receptor beta chains from the same sample are listed, as sequenced in a study of blood T cell repertoires in COVID-19. Measured with immunoSEQ multiplex PCR; TCRdb has only the in-frame clones, and not every one. The data hold under 200,000 clones, with around nine tenths observed a single time. The specimen was peripheral blood. These TCRs come from a man aged 55 to 70 with active or convalescent COVID-19.

This chain uses TRBV6-5 with TRBJ1-5; D uncertain. The germline V gene has CDR1 MNHEY and CDR2 SVGAGI. V lost 6 bases to trimming and J lost 0 bases, with 6 bases between them. The CDR3 has 13 residues. The chain's CDR3 is CASSTNSNQPQHF. As DNA, the CDR3 is TGTGCCAGCAGCACTAATAGCAATCAGCCCCAGCATTTT.

This CDR3 reads CSASPRLAGGIKETQYF. In nucleotides, the CDR3 is TGCAGTGCTAGTCCCCGACTAGCGGGGGGTATAAAAGAGACCCAGTACTTC. This rearrangement joins TRBV20-1 to TRBJ2-5; 13 nucleotides align to TRBD2. Trimming at V came to 3 bases and at J to 3 bases, leaving 10 bases not matched to a gene. The CDR3 is 17 residues long. Germline V gene data show CDR1 as DFQATT and CDR2 as SNEGSKA (reference sequence).

The chain recombines TRBV19 with TRBJ1-6, with 10 positions matching TRBD1. Germline lookup yields CDR1 LNHDA and CDR2 SQIVND (reference sequence). The CDR3 runs 16 residues. V lost 4 bases to trimming and J lost 6 bases; unmatched junction nucleotides: 6. CDR3 region: CASSTSGTGVNSPLHF. The CDR3 DNA follows: TGTGCCAGTAGTACGTCCGGGACAGGGGTTAATTCACCCCTCCACTTT.

This rearrangement joins TRBV6-5 to TRBJ1-2; TRBD1 aligns across 7 bases. The length of the CDR3 is 15 residues. Trimming at V came to 2 bases and at J to 2 bases, leaving 5 bases not matched to a gene. Germline assignment: CDR1 MNHEY and CDR2 SVGAGI. CDR3 in amino acids: CASSYGGGINYGYTF. The CDR3 bases are TGTGCCAGCAGTTACGGAGGGGGCATAAACTATGGCTACACCTTC.

The J gene is TRBJ1-2, the V gene TRBV7-9; D unresolved. With 0 bases removed from V and 8 bases from J, the gap between germline ends came to 10 bases. The CDR3 length is 13 residues. Germline values: CDR1 SEHNR, CDR2 FQNEAQ (reference sequence). The CDR3 reads CASSLAREGGYTF. Written as DNA, the CDR3 is TGTGCCAGCAGCTTAGCGCGAGAGGGCGGCTACACCTTC. The whole variable domain, filled in from reference TRBV7-9 and TRBJ1-2, reads DTGVSQNPRHKITKRGQNVTFRCDPISEHNRLYWYRQTLGQGPEFLTYFQNEAQLEKSRLLSDRFSAERPKGSFSTLEIQRTEQGDSAMYLCASSLAREGGYTFGSGTRLTVV.

The chain links TRBV11-2 to TRBJ1-1, with 10 nucleotides matching TRBD1. The CDR3 runs to 13 residues. The ends lost 1 base at V and 10 bases at J; junction bases unmatched: 3. CDR1 and CDR2 (germline): SGHAT, FQNNGV. Here the CDR3 reads CASSLVGTGAAFF. The CDR3 region has the DNA TGTGCCAGCAGCTTAGTGGGGACAGGGGCAGCTTTCTTT.

The gene calls are TRBV7-9 and TRBJ2-7; D perhaps matches TRBD1 (6 bases). The length of the CDR3 is 16 residues. The V end was cut by 5 bases, the J end by 1 base, with 18 bases between. Germline lookup yields CDR1 SEHNR and CDR2 FQNEAQ (reference sequence). The CDR3 loop reads CASSAKAGTLSYEQYF. The CDR3 nucleotides are TGTGCCAGCAGCGCCAAAGCCGGGACACTATCCTACGAGCAGTACTTC.

The gene calls are TRBV2 and TRBJ2-1, with unresolved D. Looked up from germline, CDR1 is SNHLY and CDR2 is FYNNEI. V was cut by 7 bases and J by 1 base, with 14 bases left in between. The CDR3 extends over 15 amino acids. CDR3 in DNA: TGTGCCAGCACTGAGGAGCCTTATTCCTACAATGAGCAGTTCTTC. As protein: CASTEEPYSYNEQFF.

The chain is built from TRBV7-3 and TRBJ1-5, with unresolved D. This CDR3 is 13 amino acids long. The germline V and J ends were trimmed by 5 bases and 4 bases, with 9 bases remaining between them. The germline gives CDR1 SGHTA, CDR2 FQGTGA. CDR3 bases: TGTGCCAGCAGCCCTCGGGAAAATCAGCCCCAGCATTTT. Translated: CASSPRENQPQHF.

The J gene is TRBJ1-2, the V gene TRBV5-1; D remains unclear. The length of the CDR3 is 18 residues. The ends were cut back, 6 bases at V and 0 bases at J, with 24 bases in the middle. Germline assignment: CDR1 SGHRS and CDR2 YFSETQ. CDR3: CASTAGDLASVANYGYTF. CDR3 nucleotides: TGCGCCAGCACCGCAGGTGATCTGGCGTCGGTGGCTAACTATGGCTACACCTTC.

The CDR3 protein is CASSQPRGPLNTGELFF. Here the CDR3 DNA reads TGTGCCAGCAGCCAACCGCGGGGGCCTTTGAACACCGGGGAGCTGTTTTTT. The chain uses TRBV3-1 (or the pseudogene TRBV3-2) and TRBJ2-2; D may be TRBD2 (7 bases). Germline CDR1 is LGHDT and CDR2 is YNNKEL (reference sequence). Deletions cut 2 bases from V and 1 base from J, with 14 bases between. The CDR3 sequence is 17 residues long.

The table lists this clone with a few counts. The chain recombines TRBV19 with TRBJ2-3; 10 nucleotides match TRBD2. Germline V gene lookup returns CDR1 LNHDA and CDR2 SQIVND (reference sequence). The junction had 10 bases not matched to a gene; V was cut back by 6 bases and J by 7 bases. This CDR3 is built from 15 residues. The CDR3 DNA reads TGTGCCAGTAGCTCCCCAGCGGGGGGGCCGAATACGCAGTATTTT. Residues: CASSSPAGGPNTQYF.

The rearrangement joins TRBV5-1 to TRBJ1-1; D is unresolved. The CDR3 extends over 13 amino acids. The V gene lost 4 bases and the J gene lost 0 bases, with 7 bases spanning the gap. Germline V gene sequence: CDR1 SGHRS, CDR2 YFSETQ. The CDR3 nucleotides read TGCGCCAGCAGCATCGGGGTGAACACTGAAGCTTTCTTT. Translation gives CASSIGVNTEAFF.

This clone was counted at least ten times. CDR3 coding DNA: TGTGCCAGCAGCCCTTCGACAGGGGGGACTGGCGAGCAGTACTTC. Translated: CASSPSTGGTGEQYF. The chain carries TRBV5-4 and TRBJ2-7; 9 bases align to TRBD1. Per germline, CDR1 SGHNT and CDR2 YYREEE (reference sequence). This CDR3 has 15 residues. Germline trimming cut 4 bases from V and 6 bases from J; bases unmatched to any gene: 11.

The chain combines TRBV6-2 or TRBV6-3 with TRBJ2-3; 8 bases are a match to TRBD2. The V segment lost 5 bases and the J segment 2 bases; nucleotides outside the gene matches: 6. The CDR3 is made up of 15 amino acids. Germline V gene data show CDR1 as MNHEY and CDR2 as SVGEGT. CDR3 amino acids: CASSGIAGNTDTQYF. CDR3 bases: TGTGCCAGCAGTGGTATAGCGGGGAACACAGATACGCAGTATTTT.

This clone was picked up a small number of times. V and J are TRBV19 and TRBJ1-1; D possibly corresponds to TRBD1 (6 bases). Germline CDR1 LNHDA, CDR2 SQIVND (reference sequence). The CDR3 extends over 13 amino acids. Trimming took 6 bases from V and 3 from J, leaving 11 bases between them. The CDR3 DNA sequence: TGTGCCAGTAGCCAGGGGTTAGACACTGAAGCTTTCTTT. This codes for CASSQGLDTEAFF.

The chain combines TRBV2 with TRBJ1-1; a possible D gene is TRBD1 (5 bases). Trimming pared 2 bases from V and 0 bases from J, leaving 7 bases between. Germline-derived CDR1 and CDR2 are SNHLY and FYNNEI. The CDR3 has 14 residues. Here the CDR3 reads CASSEQGMNTEAFF. CDR3 sequence (DNA): TGTGCCAGCAGTGAACAGGGCATGAACACTGAAGCTTTCTTT.

The chain has TRBV19 and TRBJ1-1; D may be TRBD1 (5 bases). The CDR3 runs to 13 residues. CDR1 is LNHDA and CDR2 is SQIVND in the germline V gene (reference sequence). Trimming shortened V by 4 bases and J by 1 base, and 7 bases separated the two germline ends. CDR3 bases: TGTGCCAGTAGTACCACAGGGAACACTGAAGCTTTCTTT. This sequence encodes CASSTTGNTEAFF.

The chain couples TRBV29-1 to TRBJ2-7; D might be TRBD1 (5 bases). CDR3 length: 12 residues. The germline CDR1 and CDR2 sequences are SQVTM and ANQGSEA. Trimming removed 6 bases at V and 0 bases at J, with 9 bases between. DNA of the CDR3: TGCAGCGTCCAGACAGCCTCCTACGAGCAGTACTTC. This encodes CSVQTASYEQYF.

The chain employs TRBV6-6 and TRBJ2-7; no clear D gene. Germline loops: CDR1 MNHNY, CDR2 SVGAGI (reference sequence). V lost 0 bases to trimming and J lost 10 bases, with 13 bases between them. This CDR3 contains 13 residues. Written as DNA, the CDR3 is TGTGCCAGCAGTTACTCGAATTTTGCGTATCAGTACTTC. Translating gives CASSYSNFAYQYF.

This chain joins TRBV19 and TRBJ2-2; 7 bases are shared with TRBD2. Germline V gene sequence: CDR1 LNHDA, CDR2 SQIVND (reference sequence). There are 15 residues in the CDR3. Trimming removed 1 base from V and 1 base from J; junction bases left unmatched: 0. This chain's CDR3 is CASSIAGGNTGELFF. For the CDR3, the DNA is TGTGCCAGTAGTATAGCGGGGGGGAACACCGGGGAGCTGTTTTTT.